There are a few counts of the clone carrying this TCR beta chain. What it binds is unknown. Arm-PCR of CDR3 regions and iRepertoire HTBI primers were used to build TCR beta libraries. One entry per CDR3 protein, called by TCRdb with MiXCR from the multiplex PCR reads. Counted here are fewer than 650,000 distinct CDR3 sequences, roughly 15% occurring once; the ten biggest clones make up 12%. This sample was included in a study of regulatory T cells in long-lasting Graves disease. General observations from the study: Persistent patients had more shared public clonotypes (around 3,000) than new patients (about 920).

V shed 2 bases and J shed 4 bases, with 8 bases lying between them. Per the germline V gene, CDR1 is MNHEY and CDR2 is SMNVEV (reference sequence). The CDR3 is made up of 14 amino acids. Time point specified: newly diagnosed GD, antithyroid drugs for less than 3 months. Construction of the TCR library relied on RNA isolated from PBMCs. This sample was also put to use in a study of T cells in Graves' hyperthyroidism and ophthalmopathy. That work adds: Lactation, pregnancy, other autoimmune disease or uncontrolled infection led to exclusion of patients. Orbital computed tomography, thyroid ultrasound, serum thyroxine and TRAb, and clinical symptoms together informed the diagnoses.

The sequence derives from a man in his late teens or twenties with Graves disease. The chain recombines TRBV27 with TRBJ2-2, with D possibly being TRBD1 (5 bases). This sample comprised peripheral blood mononuclear cells (PBMCs), obtained at new diagnosis, from a patient treated with antithyroid drugs. In DNA, the CDR3 is TGTGCCAGCAGTTTACAAGGGGTCACCGGGGAGCTGTTTTTT. Translated, it gives CASSLQGVTGELFF.